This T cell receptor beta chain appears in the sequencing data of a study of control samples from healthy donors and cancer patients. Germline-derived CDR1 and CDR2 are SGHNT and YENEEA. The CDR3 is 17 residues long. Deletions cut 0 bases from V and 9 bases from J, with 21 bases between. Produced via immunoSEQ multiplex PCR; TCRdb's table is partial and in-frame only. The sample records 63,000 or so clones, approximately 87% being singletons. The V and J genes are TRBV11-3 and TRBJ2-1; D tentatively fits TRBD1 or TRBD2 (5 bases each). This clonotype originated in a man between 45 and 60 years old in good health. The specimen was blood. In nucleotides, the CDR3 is TGTGCCAGCAGCTTAGATCTGGGGGAAGCCGGGTGGGGTGAGCAGTTCTTC. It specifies CASSLDLGEAGWGEQFF.